This TCR beta chain stems from a study of cytomegalovirus exposure and HLA in healthy donors. V gave up 2 bases and J gave up 6 bases, with 11 bases separating them. Germline-derived CDR1 and CDR2 are ENHRY and SYGVKD. This CDR3 comprises 14 residues. PCR was performed using 60 Vbeta and 13 Jbeta primers. Sequencing was performed with immunoSEQ multiplex PCR; in TCRdb, only in-frame clones are kept and a portion is missing. The repertoire holds about 150,000 clones, with around 10% as singletons. The clonotype comes from a man over 45 in good health and CMV-seronegative. Input material: PBMCs. This rearrangement joins TRBV10-3 to TRBJ2-1, with unresolved D. CDR3 residues: CAISEGGTANEQFF. The DNA for the CDR3 is TGTGCCATCAGTGAGGGTGGAACAGCCAATGAGCAGTTCTTC.